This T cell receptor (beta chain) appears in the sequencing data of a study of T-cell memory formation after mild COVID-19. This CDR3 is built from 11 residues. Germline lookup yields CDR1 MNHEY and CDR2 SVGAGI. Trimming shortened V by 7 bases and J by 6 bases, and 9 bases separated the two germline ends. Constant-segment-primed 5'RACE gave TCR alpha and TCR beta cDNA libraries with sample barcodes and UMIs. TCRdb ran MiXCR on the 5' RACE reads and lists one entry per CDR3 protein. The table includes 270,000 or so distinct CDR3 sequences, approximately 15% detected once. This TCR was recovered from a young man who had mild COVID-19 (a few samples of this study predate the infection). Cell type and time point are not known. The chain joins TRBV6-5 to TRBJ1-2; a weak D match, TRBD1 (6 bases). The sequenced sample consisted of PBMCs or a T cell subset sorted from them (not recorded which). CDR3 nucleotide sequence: TGTGCCAGCACGAGGGGGGATGGCTACACCTTC. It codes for CASTRGDGYTF.